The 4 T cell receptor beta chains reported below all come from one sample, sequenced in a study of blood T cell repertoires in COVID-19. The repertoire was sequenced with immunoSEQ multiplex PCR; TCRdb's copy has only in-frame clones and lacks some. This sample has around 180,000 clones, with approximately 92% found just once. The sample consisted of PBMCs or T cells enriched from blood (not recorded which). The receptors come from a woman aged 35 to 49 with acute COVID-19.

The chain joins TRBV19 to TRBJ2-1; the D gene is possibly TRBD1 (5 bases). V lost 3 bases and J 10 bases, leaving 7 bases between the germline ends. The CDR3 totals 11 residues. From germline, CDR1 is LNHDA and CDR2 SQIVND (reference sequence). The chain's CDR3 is CASSIRGEQFF. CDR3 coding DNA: TGTGCCAGTAGTATTAGGGGAGAGCAGTTCTTC.

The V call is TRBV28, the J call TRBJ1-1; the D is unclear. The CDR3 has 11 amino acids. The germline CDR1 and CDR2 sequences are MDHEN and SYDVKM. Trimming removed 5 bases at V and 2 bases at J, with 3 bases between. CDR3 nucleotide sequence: TGTGCCAGCAGTATAAACACTGAAGCTTTCTTT. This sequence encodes CASSINTEAFF.

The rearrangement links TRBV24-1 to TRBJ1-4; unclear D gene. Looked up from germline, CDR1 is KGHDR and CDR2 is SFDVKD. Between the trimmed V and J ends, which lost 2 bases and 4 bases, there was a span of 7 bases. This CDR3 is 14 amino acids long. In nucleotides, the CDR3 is TGTGCCACCAGTGATTCCGGGGTTAATGAAAAACTGTTTTTT. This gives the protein CATSDSGVNEKLFF.

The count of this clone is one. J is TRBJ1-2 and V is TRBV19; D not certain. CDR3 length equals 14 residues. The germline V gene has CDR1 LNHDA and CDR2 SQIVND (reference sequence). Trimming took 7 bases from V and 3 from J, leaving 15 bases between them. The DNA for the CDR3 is TGTGCCAGTACCGGACCGGGGATCGACTATGGCTACACCTTC. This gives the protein CASTGPGIDYGYTF.